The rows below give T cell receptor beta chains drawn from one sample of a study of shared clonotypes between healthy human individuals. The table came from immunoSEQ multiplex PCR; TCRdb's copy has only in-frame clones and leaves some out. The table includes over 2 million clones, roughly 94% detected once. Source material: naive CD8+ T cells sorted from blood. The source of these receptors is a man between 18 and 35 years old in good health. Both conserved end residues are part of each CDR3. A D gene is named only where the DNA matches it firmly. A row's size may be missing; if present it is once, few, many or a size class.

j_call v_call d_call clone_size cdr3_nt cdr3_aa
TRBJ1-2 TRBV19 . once TGTGCCAGTAGTATAGGTACGGGGCAAATCCCGTATGGCTACACCTTC CASSIGTGQIPYGYTF
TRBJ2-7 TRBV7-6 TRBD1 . TGTGCCAGCAGCTTAGGGGACAGGGCCGTCAGCTCCTACGAGCAGTACTTC CASSLGDRAVSSYEQYF
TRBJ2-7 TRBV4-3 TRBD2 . TGCGCCAGCAGCCAAGGCCCCTCGCGGGAGGGTTACGAGCAGTACTTC CASSQGPSREGYEQYF
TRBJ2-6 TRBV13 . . TGTGCCAGCAGCCAAGGGCAATGGGGGGCCAACGTCCTGACTTTC CASSQGQWGANVLTF
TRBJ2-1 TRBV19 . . TGTGCCAGTACCCTAGGAACTAGCACCTACAATGAGCAGTTCTTC CASTLGTSTYNEQFF
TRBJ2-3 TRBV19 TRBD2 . TGTGCCAGTAGTATCCGGCTAGCGGGAGATACGCAGTATTTT CASSIRLAGDTQYF
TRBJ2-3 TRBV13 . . TGTGCCAGCAGCGAGGACTGGGGCTCAGATACGCAGTATTTT CASSEDWGSDTQYF
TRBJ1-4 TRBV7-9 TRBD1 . TGTGCCAGCAGCGGGACAGGGGAAAGGAGAGCTAATGAAAAACTGTTTTTT CASSGTGERRANEKLFF
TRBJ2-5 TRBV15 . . TGTGCCACCAGCAGCGAGATATTGGGTGGCCAAGAGACCCAGTACTTC CATSSEILGGQETQYF
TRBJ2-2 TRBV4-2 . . TGTGCCAGCAGCCAAGATCTTGGCACAGGGTCCGGGGAGCTGTTTTTT CASSQDLGTGSGELFF
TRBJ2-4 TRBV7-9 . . TGTGCCAGCAGCTTAGCGACAGCATTAGCCAAAAACATTCAGTACTTC CASSLATALAKNIQYF
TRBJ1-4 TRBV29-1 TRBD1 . TGCAGCGTTGTGGGGGACAGGGGCAATGAAAAACTGTTTTTT CSVVGDRGNEKLFF
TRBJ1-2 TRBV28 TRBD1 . TGTGCCAGCACCGCAGGGGGCATGGGCATCTATGGCTACACCTTC CASTAGGMGIYGYTF
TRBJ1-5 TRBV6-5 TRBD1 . TGTGCCAGCAGACTCGGACAGGGCAACAATCAGCCCCAGCATTTT CASRLGQGNNQPQHF
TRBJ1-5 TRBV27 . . TGTGCCAGCAGTCTTCAATATAGCAATCAGCCCCAGCATTTT CASSLQYSNQPQHF
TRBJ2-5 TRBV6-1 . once TGTGCCAGCAGTGGGTGGAACCAAGAGACCCAGTACTTC CASSGWNQETQYF
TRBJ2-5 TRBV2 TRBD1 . TGTGCCATACAGGGGGCGGGAGCGGTGGAGACCCAGTACTTC CAIQGAGAVETQYF
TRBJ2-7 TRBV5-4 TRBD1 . TGTGCCAGCAGCCCGACCCTGGGGACAGGGGCCGCTAGCTCCTACGAGCAGTACTTC CASSPTLGTGAASSYEQYF
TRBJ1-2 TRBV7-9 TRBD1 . TGTGCCAGCAGCTTAGGGGGACAGGGTGCTGGCTACACCTTC CASSLGGQGAGYTF
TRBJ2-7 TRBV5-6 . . TGTGCCAGCAGCTCGACTGTACCCACCCTCTACGAGCAGTACTTC CASSSTVPTLYEQYF
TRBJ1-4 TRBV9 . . TGTGCCAGCAGCGTACACAGCCGGGGTGAGGAAGGTGAAAAACTGTTTTTT CASSVHSRGEEGEKLFF
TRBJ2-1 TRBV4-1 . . TGCGCCAGCAGCCAACACAGTTACAATGAGCAGTTCTTC CASSQHSYNEQFF
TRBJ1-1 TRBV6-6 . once TGTGCCAGCAGTCCACAGGAATCGAACACTGAAGCTTTCTTT CASSPQESNTEAFF
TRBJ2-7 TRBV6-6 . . TGTGCCAGCAGTTACTCCTCAGGCGCGACCTACGAGCAGTACTTC CASSYSSGATYEQYF
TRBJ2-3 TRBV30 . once TGTGCCTGGAGTGGACAGTTCACAGATACGCAGTATTTT CAWSGQFTDTQYF
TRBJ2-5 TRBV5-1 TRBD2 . TGCGCCAGCAGCTTGGTAATAGCGGGGGGGCTGGAGACCCAGTACTTC CASSLVIAGGLETQYF
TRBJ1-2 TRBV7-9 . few TGTGCCAGCAGCTTAGAGTGGGGTTACGATGGCTACACCTTC CASSLEWGYDGYTF
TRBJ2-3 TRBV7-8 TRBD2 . TGTGCCAGCAGCTTAGTGGGGGGGGGCACAGATACGCAGTATTTT CASSLVGGGTDTQYF
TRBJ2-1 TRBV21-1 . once TGTGCCAGCAGCAAAAACGAGGTAGCCAGTTACAATGAGCAGTTCTTC CASSKNEVASYNEQFF
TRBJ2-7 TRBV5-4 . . TGTGCCAGCAGCTTGCTCGGGGCAGGGGTTGATGTCGAGCAGTACTTC CASSLLGAGVDVEQYF
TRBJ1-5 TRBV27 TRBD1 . TGTGCCAGCAGCAGGACAGGGATTCAGCCCCAGCATTTT CASSRTGIQPQHF
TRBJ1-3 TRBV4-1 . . TGCGCCAGCAGCCAAGATGGAACAGCCTACACCATATATTTT CASSQDGTAYTIYF
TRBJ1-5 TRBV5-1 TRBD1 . TGCGCCAGCAGCTCCGGGACAGGGAATCAGCCCCAGCATTTT CASSSGTGNQPQHF
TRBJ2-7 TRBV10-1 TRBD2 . TGCGCCAGCAGTGAGTCGGGACTAGCGGCGGTCTACGAGCAGTACTTC CASSESGLAAVYEQYF
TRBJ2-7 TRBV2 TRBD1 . TGTGCCAGCAGTGAATTACCGGGACAGAGCTCCTACGAGCAGTACTTC CASSELPGQSSYEQYF
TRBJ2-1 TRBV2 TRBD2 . TGTGCCAGCAGTGAAGGACTAGCGACCTACAATGAGCAGTTCTTC CASSEGLATYNEQFF
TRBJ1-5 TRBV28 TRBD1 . TGTGCCAGCAGTCCCAGGGGGCTAAGCAATCAGCCCCAGCATTTT CASSPRGLSNQPQHF
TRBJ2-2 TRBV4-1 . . TGCGCCAGCAGCCACGGGGTCAACACCGGGGAGCTGTTTTTT CASSHGVNTGELFF
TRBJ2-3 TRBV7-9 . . TGTGCCAGCAGCGGGTTCGGCGGGAGCACAGATACGCAGTATTTT CASSGFGGSTDTQYF
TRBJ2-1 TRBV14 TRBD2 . TGTGCCAGCAGCCAGGGGGGGACTAGCGGGAGAGGTTTCTACAATGAGCAGTTCTTC CASSQGGTSGRGFYNEQFF
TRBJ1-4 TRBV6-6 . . TGTGCCAGCAGTTCCCCGAAGGGTGGGGGCGAACTGTTTTTT CASSSPKGGGELFF
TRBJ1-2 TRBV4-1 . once TGCGCCAGCAGCCAAGAGACCGGAGCTAACTATGGCTACACCTTC CASSQETGANYGYTF
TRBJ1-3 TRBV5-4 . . TGTGCCAGCAGCTTGGACGGCAACACCATATATTTT CASSLDGNTIYF
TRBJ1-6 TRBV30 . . TGTGCCTGGAGTCAGGACGATAATTCACCCCTCCACTTT CAWSQDDNSPLHF
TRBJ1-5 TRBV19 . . TGTGCCAGTAGTATCGGCGGGGTCCCCAATCAGCCCCAGCATTTT CASSIGGVPNQPQHF
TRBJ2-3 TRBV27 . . TGTGCCAGCAGTCCCCATCCGGGGGGCTCGGGCACAGATACGCAGTATTTT CASSPHPGGSGTDTQYF
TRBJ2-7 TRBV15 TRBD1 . TGTGCCACCAGCATACCGGGACAGGGCTCCTACGAGCAGTACTTC CATSIPGQGSYEQYF
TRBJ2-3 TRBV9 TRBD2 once TGTGCCAGCAGCGGAACTAGCGGGAGGGCCCTCGGCACAGATACGCAGTATTTT CASSGTSGRALGTDTQYF
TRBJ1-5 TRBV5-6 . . TGTGCCAGCAGCTCGGCGGGACGGGAGTTTAGCAATCAGCCCCAGCATTTT CASSSAGREFSNQPQHF
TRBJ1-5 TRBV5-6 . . TGTGCCAGCAGCTTGATGGGACCGGGAGAGCCCCAGCATTTT CASSLMGPGEPQHF